This passage covers 27 T cell receptor beta chains from one sample sequenced in a study of blood T cell repertoires in COVID-19 (dated by TCRdb to the early 2020s). The method behind the library was the immunoSEQ multiplex PCR assay. TCRdb took this table from immuneACCESS and kept in-frame rearrangements with V and J called. Such tables lack part of the clones; where checked against another copy, unresolved V genes explain under half of the gap, and the rest is unexplained. The sample includes approximately 300,000 clones, with 70% to 90% observed a single time. The biggest ten clones account for approximately 5% of the sample. Sequenced sample: PBMCs or T cells enriched from blood (not recorded which). These TCRs come from a woman in her thirties who had recovered from COVID-19.

The chain employs TRBV15 and TRBJ1-2; 7 bases are a match to TRBD1. CDR1 is LNHNV and CDR2 is YYDKDF in the germline V gene (reference sequence). V shed 5 bases and J 8 bases; nucleotides not matched to a gene: 11. This CDR3 contains 14 residues. As DNA, the CDR3 is TGTGCCACCAGCGGAAAACAGGGGATTGGAGGCTACACCTTC. Amino acids: CATSGKQGIGGYTF.

The chain is built from TRBV3-1 (or the pseudogene TRBV3-2) and TRBJ2-3, with 10 bases that match TRBD1. Germline lookup yields CDR1 LGHDT and CDR2 YNNKEL (reference sequence). The CDR3 totals 15 residues. V shed 3 bases, J shed 1 base, and the junction held 1 base outside the gene matches. CDR3 DNA sequence: TGTGCCAGCAGCCATGGGACAGGGGGCACAGATACGCAGTATTTT. The encoded protein is CASSHGTGGTDTQYF.

The chain carries TRBV6-2 or TRBV6-3 and TRBJ1-5; D might be TRBD1 (5 bases). The length of the CDR3 is 15 residues. V was shortened by 5 bases and J by 7 bases, with 18 bases between the two germline ends. Germline CDR1 reads MNHEY; CDR2 reads SVGEGT. CDR3 sequence reads: CASSHPPNQGQPQHF. The CDR3 DNA follows: TGTGCCAGCAGTCACCCCCCCAACCAGGGACAGCCCCAGCATTTT.

The chain carries TRBV7-9 and TRBJ1-1, with D perhaps matching TRBD1 (5 bases). This CDR3 has 12 residues. The V gene lost 7 bases and the J gene lost 6 bases, with 12 bases spanning the gap. Per germline, CDR1 SEHNR and CDR2 FQNEAQ (reference sequence). The CDR3 spells CASTTWGAEAFF. DNA of the CDR3: TGTGCCAGCACCACCTGGGGGGCTGAAGCTTTCTTT.

The sample holds one count of this clone. The chain has TRBV27 and TRBJ2-5; 12 bases are a match to TRBD1. The germline V gene has CDR1 MNHEY and CDR2 SMNVEV (reference sequence). The CDR3 totals 15 residues. V dropped 7 bases and J dropped 7; count of bases not matched to a gene: 10. The CDR3 reads CASKAGTGGQRTQYF. CDR3 nucleotides: TGTGCCAGCAAGGCCGGGACAGGGGGCCAGCGGACCCAGTACTTC.

The chain couples TRBV2 to TRBJ1-4; D uncertain. This CDR3 has 14 residues. Trimming pared 5 bases from V and 5 bases from J, leaving 12 bases between. CDR1 SNHLY and CDR2 FYNNEI come from the germline V gene. The CDR3 sequence: CASSPGVPNEKLFF. The CDR3 DNA reads TGTGCCAGCAGTCCAGGTGTCCCAAATGAAAAACTGTTTTTT.

Here the CDR3 DNA reads TGTGCCTGGAGTGGCGGACAGGGCCCGCTGGATGGCTACACCTTC. The encoded protein is CAWSGGQGPLDGYTF. This rearrangement joins TRBV30 to TRBJ1-2; 8 positions agree with TRBD1. The CDR3 has 15 residues. Germline CDR1 and CDR2: GTSNPN and SVGIG (reference sequence). J lost 6 bases, V lost 1 base, and 10 bases had no gene match.

J is TRBJ2-5 and V is TRBV5-1; D is unclear. Trimming pared 1 base from V and 1 base from J, leaving 5 bases between. This CDR3 spans 13 amino acids. Germline loops: CDR1 SGHRS, CDR2 YFSETQ. The CDR3 DNA reads TGCGCCAGCAGCTTGCGCAGCCAAGAGACCCAGTACTTC. Its translation is CASSLRSQETQYF.

The CDR3 nucleotides are TGTGCCAGCAGCGCCCCACCCGTTGAGGTCTTCAGCTCCTACAATGAGCAGTTCTTC. Amino acid sequence: CASSAPPVEVFSSYNEQFF. J is TRBJ2-1 and V is TRBV9; D is unresolved. This CDR3 region has 19 residues. CDR1 is SGDLS, CDR2 YYNGEE, per germline. Trimming took 3 bases from V and 0 from J, leaving 22 bases between them.

This clone was seen once. The V and J genes are TRBV5-4 and TRBJ2-5, with TRBD1 matching over 7 bases. Germline CDR1 SGHNT, CDR2 YYREEE (reference sequence). Trimming at V came to 4 bases and at J to 5 bases, leaving 11 bases not matched to a gene. CDR3 length equals 15 residues. The CDR3 loop is CASSPEGARGETQYF. CDR3 bases: TGTGCCAGCAGCCCTGAGGGGGCCCGAGGGGAGACCCAGTACTTC.

The CDR3: CASSLHQGRGQPQHF. In DNA form, the CDR3 reads TGCGCCAGCAGCCTCCATCAGGGCCGCGGTCAGCCCCAGCATTTT. The chain joins TRBV4-1 to TRBJ1-5, with D possibly being TRBD1 (5 bases). With 4 bases removed from V and 6 bases from J, the gap between germline ends came to 16 bases. Germline V lookup: CDR1 MGHRA, CDR2 YSYEKL. The CDR3 extends over 15 amino acids.

The rearrangement links TRBV25-1 to TRBJ2-3, with a possible D match to TRBD2 (5 bases). Germline CDR1 is MGHDK and CDR2 is SYGVNS. CDR3 length: 15 residues. V gave up 1 base and J gave up 8 bases, with 16 bases separating them. DNA of the CDR3: TGTGCCAGCAGTGAATTGGTCGGAGGCCAGGCTACGCAGTATTTT. This encodes CASSELVGGQATQYF.

The chain joins TRBV4-3 to TRBJ1-2; D perhaps matches TRBD1 (6 bases). Germline CDR1 LGHNA, CDR2 YSLEER. The CDR3 is made up of 15 amino acids. V shed 2 bases and J shed 0 bases, with 10 bases lying between them. The CDR3 bases are TGCGCCAGCAGCCAAAGCAGGACAGCTAACTATGGCTACACCTTC. This gives the protein CASSQSRTANYGYTF.

Only one count was recorded for this clone. Here the CDR3 reads CASSPGTSASTDTQYF. CDR3 DNA: TGCGCCAGCAGCCCGGGGACTAGCGCTAGCACAGATACGCAGTATTTT. The chain combines TRBV5-1 with TRBJ2-3; 10 bases agree with TRBD2. There are 16 residues in the CDR3. Germline V lookup: CDR1 SGHRS, CDR2 YFSETQ. The V and J ends lost 4 bases and 0 bases, in that order; junction bases with no gene match: 5.

J is TRBJ1-6 and V is TRBV7-9; 7 nucleotides align to TRBD1. V lost 4 bases, J lost 0 bases, and 6 bases stayed unmatched. Germline CDR1 is SEHNR and CDR2 is FQNEAQ (reference sequence). This CDR3 region has 17 residues. This CDR3 reads CASSSGGGSSYNSPLHF. CDR3 sequence (DNA): TGTGCCAGCAGCTCAGGGGGAGGAAGCTCCTATAATTCACCCCTCCACTTT. The variable domain in full, completed from reference TRBV7-9 and TRBJ1-6, reads DTGVSQNPRHKITKRGQNVTFRCDPISEHNRLYWYRQTLGQGPEFLTYFQNEAQLEKSRLLSDRFSAERPKGSFSTLEIQRTEQGDSAMYLCASSSGGGSSYNSPLHFGNGTRLTVT.

This chain joins TRBV5-1 and TRBJ1-2, with 7 bases that match TRBD1. With V trimmed by 5 bases and J by 0 bases, 7 bases remained unmatched. The CDR3 has 15 amino acids. From germline, CDR1 is SGHRS and CDR2 YFSETQ. CDR3 in amino acids: CASRGQRTTNYGYTF. The CDR3 DNA sequence: TGCGCCAGCAGGGGACAGCGAACAACTAACTATGGCTACACCTTC.

The chain combines TRBV29-1 with TRBJ1-2; the D gene is possibly TRBD1 (6 bases). Trimming removed 6 bases at V and 4 bases at J, with 18 bases between. CDR1 and CDR2 from the germline V gene are SQVTM and ANQGSEA. This CDR3 region has 14 residues. CDR3 amino acids: CSVKNRVLPYGYTF. The CDR3 DNA is TGCAGCGTGAAAAACAGGGTCCTCCCCTATGGCTACACCTTC.

This clone was detected a few times. The genes are TRBV5-1 and TRBJ2-1; the D gene is possibly TRBD2 (5 bases). This CDR3 comprises 14 residues. Deletions cut 5 bases from V and 1 base from J, with 10 bases between. Germline assignment: CDR1 SGHRS and CDR2 YFSETQ. CDR3 nucleotides: TGCGCCAGCAGTACCGGGGATTCCTACAATGAGCAGTTCTTC. Its translation: CASSTGDSYNEQFF. Combining the CDR3 with reference TRBV5-1 and TRBJ2-1 gives the whole variable domain KAGVTQTPRYLIKTRGQQVTLSCSPISGHRSVSWYQQTPGQGLQFLFEYFSETQRNKGNFPGRFSGRQFSNSRSEMNVSTLELGDSALYLCASSTGDSYNEQFFGPGTRLTVL.

The chain employs TRBV3-1 (or the pseudogene TRBV3-2) and TRBJ1-2, with 8 bases lining up with TRBD1. CDR1 is LGHDT and CDR2 is YNNKEL in the germline V gene (reference sequence). There are 14 residues in the CDR3. Trimming cost V 4 bases and J 8 bases; bases outside gene matches: 9. The CDR3 nucleotides are TGTGCCAGCAGCCCCGGGGCAGGGGGCGACGGCTACACCTTC. Protein sequence: CASSPGAGGDGYTF.

The V gene is TRBV2, the J gene TRBJ2-2; D perhaps matches TRBD1 (6 bases). Trimming took off 2 bases at V and 6 bases at J, with 10 bases between the two ends. CDR3 size: 14 residues. CDR1 is SNHLY and CDR2 is FYNNEI in the germline V gene. The chain's CDR3 is CASSELDSSGELFF. CDR3 coding DNA: TGTGCCAGCAGTGAACTGGACAGTTCCGGGGAGCTGTTTTTT. The entire variable domain, with the rest obtained from reference TRBV2 and TRBJ2-2, is as follows: EPEVTQTPSHQVTQMGQEVILRCVPISNHLYFYWYRQILGQKVEFLVSFYNNEISEKSEIFDDQFSVERPDGSNFTLKIRSTKLEDSAMYFCASSELDSSGELFFGEGSRLTVL.

This chain links TRBV9 with TRBJ1-6, with D perhaps TRBD1 (5 bases). Germline V gene sequence: CDR1 SGDLS, CDR2 YYNGEE. CDR3 length: 15 residues. With 3 bases removed from V and 8 bases from J, the gap between germline ends came to 15 bases. The CDR3 DNA is TGTGCCAGCAGCGCTGGGGGGGGTGTGGATTCACCCCTCCACTTT. Its protein product is CASSAGGGVDSPLHF.

The chain links TRBV7-3 to TRBJ1-1; no clear D. The CDR3 is made up of 12 amino acids. V was clipped by 5 bases and J by 4 bases, with 8 bases between them. In germline, CDR1 is SGHTA, CDR2 FQGTGA. The CDR3, as DNA: TGTGCCAGCAGCAACCCGGGCACTGAAGCTTTCTTT. Translated: CASSNPGTEAFF.

The V call is TRBV7-8, the J call TRBJ2-7, with a tentative D call TRBD2 (6 bases). The ends were cut back, 4 bases at V and 1 base at J, with 26 bases in the middle. CDR1 is SGHVS, CDR2 FQNEAQ, per germline. CDR3 length: 19 residues. The CDR3 sequence is CASSSSSLRPGLRSYEQYF. In nucleotides, the CDR3 is TGTGCCAGCAGCTCCAGTTCCCTACGGCCGGGACTGAGGTCCTACGAGCAGTACTTC.

This rearrangement joins TRBV30 to TRBJ2-7; no firm D call. The CDR3 is 14 residues long. The germline V gene encodes CDR1 GTSNPN and CDR2 SVGIG (reference sequence). With 2 bases removed from V and 3 bases from J, the gap between germline ends came to 14 bases. CDR3 bases: TGTGCCTGGAGTATCTCCCACCTCGGCTACGAGCAGTACTTC. It is translated as CAWSISHLGYEQYF.

A word on this clone: The same CDR3 arises from other DNA sequences in this sample as well. The rearrangement uses TRBV27 and TRBJ1-1, with D maybe TRBD1 (5 bases). This CDR3 is built from 13 residues. V was pared by 3 bases and J by 2 bases, with 7 bases between. Germline V gives CDR1 MNHEY, CDR2 SMNVEV (reference sequence). The CDR3 protein is CASSLGGNTEAFF. The CDR3 DNA sequence: TGTGCCAGCAGTTTGGGGGGAAACACTGAAGCTTTCTTT.

CDR3 region: CASSLDRVTEAFF. The CDR3 region has the DNA TGTGCCAGCAGCCTCGACAGGGTCACTGAAGCTTTCTTT. The rearrangement joins TRBV5-8 to TRBJ1-1; 7 positions agree with TRBD1. Germline V gene data show CDR1 as SGHTS and CDR2 as YDEGEE. J lost 4 bases, V lost 4 bases, and 4 bases had no gene match. The CDR3 totals 13 residues.

V usage is TRBV30 and J usage is TRBJ1-4; D may be TRBD1 (5 bases). Germline CDR1 and CDR2: GTSNPN and SVGIG (reference sequence). V was pared by 3 bases and J by 3 bases, with 11 bases between. The CDR3 length is 14 residues. The CDR3 reads CAWRGRGANEKLFF. CDR3 sequence (DNA): TGTGCCTGGAGGGGTAGGGGCGCTAATGAAAAACTGTTTTTT.